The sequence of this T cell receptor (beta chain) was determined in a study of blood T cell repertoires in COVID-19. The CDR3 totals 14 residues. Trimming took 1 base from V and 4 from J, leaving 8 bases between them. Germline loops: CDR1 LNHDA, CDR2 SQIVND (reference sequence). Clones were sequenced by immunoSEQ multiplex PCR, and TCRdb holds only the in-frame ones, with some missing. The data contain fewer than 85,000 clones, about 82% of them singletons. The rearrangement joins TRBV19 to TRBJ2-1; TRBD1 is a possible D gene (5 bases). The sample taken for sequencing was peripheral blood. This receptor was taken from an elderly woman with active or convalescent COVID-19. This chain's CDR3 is CASSIGDRYNEQFF. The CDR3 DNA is TGTGCCAGTAGTATAGGAGACAGATACAATGAGCAGTTCTTC.